Below, 27 T cell receptor beta chains from the same sample are listed, as sequenced in a study of Ad26.COV2.S vaccination and SARS-CoV-2 variants. Sample treatment: around 19 received Ad26.COV2.S at low or high dose, single or two shots; about 5 received placebo; per-sample allocation not given. Vaccine and placebo recipients were sampled on day 63 after the first injection. Clones were sequenced by immunoSEQ multiplex PCR, and TCRdb holds only the in-frame ones, with some missing. The data contain roughly 700,000 clones, more than 70% of them singletons. This sample comprised peripheral blood, obtained in a trial of Ad26.COV2.S vaccine versus placebo. The receptors here all came from a person between 18 and 59 years old who received the Ad26.COV2.S COVID-19 vaccine or a placebo.

The chain links TRBV2 to TRBJ2-1; 14 bases fit TRBD2. CDR3 length: 14 amino acids. CDR1 is SNHLY and CDR2 is FYNNEI in the germline V gene. V trimming: 6 bases; J trimming: 7 bases; junction bases outside the gene matches: 2. The CDR3 protein is CASRRLAGGNEQFF. CDR3 nucleotides: TGTGCCAGCAGGAGACTAGCGGGAGGGAATGAGCAGTTCTTC.

V gene TRBV19 combines with J gene TRBJ1-1; tentatively, D is TRBD1 (5 bases). V gave up 5 bases and J gave up 0 bases, with 13 bases separating them. The CDR3 consists of 15 residues. Germline V gives CDR1 LNHDA, CDR2 SQIVND (reference sequence). The DNA for the CDR3 is TGTGCCAGTAGTCTTCGCTGGGGGGTGAACACTGAAGCTTTCTTT. This gives the protein CASSLRWGVNTEAFF.

The rearrangement uses TRBV6-6 and TRBJ1-2; possibly TRBD1 for D (6 bases). V was shortened by 6 bases and J by 4 bases, with 12 bases between the two germline ends. Germline-derived CDR1 and CDR2 are MNHNY and SVGAGI (reference sequence). The CDR3 contains 13 residues. Here the CDR3 reads CASRPGGFYGYTF. CDR3 DNA sequence: TGTGCCAGCAGGCCGGGGGGCTTCTATGGCTACACCTTC.

The chain employs TRBV3-1 (or the pseudogene TRBV3-2) and TRBJ2-1, with no clear D. This CDR3 is built from 15 residues. CDR1 is LGHDT and CDR2 is YNNKEL in the germline V gene (reference sequence). V dropped 1 base and J dropped 1 base, with 8 bases sitting between them. The CDR3 loop is CASSQVRDSYNEQFF. In DNA, the CDR3 is TGTGCCAGCAGCCAAGTTAGGGATTCCTACAATGAGCAGTTCTTC.

This chain uses TRBV4-2 with TRBJ1-2; D not resolved. CDR3 size: 18 residues. Germline V CDR1 and CDR2: LGHNA, YNFKEQ. The V end was cut by 0 bases, the J end by 3 bases, with 20 bases between. The CDR3 DNA reads as TGTGCCAGCAGCCAAGATGTAAGCGGAACAACAACAGACTATGGCTACACCTTC. Its translation: CASSQDVSGTTTDYGYTF.

This chain connects TRBV21-1 to TRBJ2-1; the table's D call TRBD2 went unverified against the DNA. TRBV21-1 is described as a pseudogene. The CDR3 is made up of 16 amino acids. CDR3 nucleotides: TGTGCCAGCGGGTGGACGGGTGGGAGGGCCGGCGATGAGCAGTTCTTC. It yields the protein CASGWTGGRAGDEQFF.

This rearrangement joins TRBV6-5 to TRBJ2-3; D is possibly TRBD2 (5 bases). The V and J ends lost 6 bases and 6 bases respectively, with 16 bases between them. Looked up from germline, CDR1 is MNHEY and CDR2 is SVGAGI. This CDR3 has 14 amino acids. This chain's CDR3 is CASRPSGNRDTQYF. CDR3 coding DNA: TGTGCCAGCAGGCCCTCGGGAAATCGCGATACGCAGTATTTT.

The chain employs TRBV24-1 and TRBJ2-1; TRBD2 matches at 13 bases. After removal of 2 bases from V and 5 bases from J, the junction contained 5 bases not matched to a gene. CDR1 and CDR2 from the germline V gene are KGHDR and SFDVKD. The CDR3 runs 17 residues. CDR3 in DNA: TGTGCCACCAGTGATTCTGGGACTAGCGGGGACGACAATGAGCAGTTCTTC. Amino acid sequence: CATSDSGTSGDDNEQFF.

This sequence joins TRBV29-1 and TRBJ1-4; no firm D call. Germline-derived CDR1 and CDR2 are SQVTM and ANQGSEA. The CDR3 extends over 14 amino acids. Trimming shortened V by 0 bases and J by 3 bases, and 8 bases separated the two germline ends. CDR3 nucleotides: TGCAGCGTTGAAGATCCGGGTTCTAATGAAAAACTGTTTTTT. Translating it yields CSVEDPGSNEKLFF.

The rearrangement joins TRBV6-5 to TRBJ1-4, with D tentatively TRBD1 (6 bases). Germline V gives CDR1 MNHEY, CDR2 SVGAGI. V lost 6 bases and J lost 8, with 13 bases in between. This CDR3 contains 13 residues. The CDR3 spells CASSATGLEKLFF. DNA of the CDR3: TGTGCCAGCAGCGCGACAGGTCTGGAAAAACTGTTTTTT.

This clone has just one count. The genes are TRBV5-1 and TRBJ1-4, with a possible D match to TRBD1 (6 bases). The V gene's germline CDR1 is SGHRS and CDR2 YFSETQ. The CDR3 is 14 residues long. The V gene lost 2 bases and the J gene lost 2 bases, with 7 bases spanning the gap. This chain's CDR3 is CASSFQGTNEKLFF. DNA of the CDR3: TGCGCCAGCAGCTTCCAGGGGACTAATGAAAAACTGTTTTTT.

V and J are TRBV4-2 and TRBJ2-1; 10 nucleotides match TRBD1. This CDR3 is built from 15 residues. Germline assignment: CDR1 LGHNA and CDR2 YNFKEQ. V trimming: 4 bases; J trimming: 8 bases; junction bases outside the gene matches: 8. In nucleotides, the CDR3 is TGTGCCAGCAGCCCACAAGGCGGACAGGGGGATGAGCAGTTCTTC. Protein: CASSPQGGQGDEQFF.

The chain couples TRBV29-1 to TRBJ2-7, with 7 bases fitting TRBD1. The V segment lost 4 bases and the J segment 4 bases; nucleotides outside the gene matches: 10. CDR3 size: 14 residues. The germline V gene has CDR1 SQVTM and CDR2 ANQGSEA. CDR3 coding DNA: TGCAGCGTTGGCCGGGACAGAATTATTTACGAGCAGTACTTC. Its translation is CSVGRDRIIYEQYF.

V gene TRBV18 combines with J gene TRBJ2-7; D call uncertain. Germline V gene sequence: CDR1 KGHSH, CDR2 LQKENI. V was trimmed by 3 bases and J by 5 bases, leaving 14 bases between them. CDR3 size: 14 residues. The CDR3 protein is CASSPSVSTHEQYF. The CDR3 bases are TGTGCCAGCTCACCTTCAGTGAGTACCCACGAGCAGTACTTC.

This clone appeared a few times. The chain links TRBV11-2 to TRBJ2-7; D not certain. This CDR3 contains 11 residues. CDR1 SGHAT and CDR2 FQNNGV come from the germline V gene. Trimming pared 1 base from V and 5 bases from J, leaving 3 bases between. In DNA, the CDR3 is TGTGCCAGCAGCTTAGGGAACGAGCAGTACTTC. Its protein is CASSLGNEQYF.

The chain joins TRBV5-1 to TRBJ1-4; 7 positions match TRBD1. The CDR3 totals 14 residues. The junction had 7 bases not matched to a gene; V was cut back by 4 bases and J by 7 bases. From germline, CDR1 is SGHRS and CDR2 YFSETQ. In DNA, the CDR3 is TGCGCCAGCAGCGCCGACAGGGTCGGTGAAAAACTGTTTTTT. Its translation: CASSADRVGEKLFF.

The CDR3 protein is CASSPGRNSPLHF. The CDR3 nucleotides read TGTGCCAGCAGCCCGGGGAGGAATTCACCCCTCCACTTT. The rearrangement joins TRBV6-5 to TRBJ1-6; unclear D gene. From germline, CDR1 is MNHEY and CDR2 SVGAGI. V was cut by 6 bases and J by 7 bases, with 10 bases left in between. The CDR3 sequence is 13 residues long.

The chain combines TRBV3-1 (or the pseudogene TRBV3-2) with TRBJ1-4; D may be TRBD1 (6 bases). This CDR3 is built from 14 residues. Germline CDR1 is LGHDT and CDR2 is YNNKEL (reference sequence). Trimming shortened V by 1 base and J by 7 bases, and 10 bases separated the two germline ends. In DNA, the CDR3 is TGTGCCAGCAGCCAAGTGAGCAGGGGTGAAAAACTGTTTTTT. This encodes CASSQVSRGEKLFF.

V gene TRBV14 combines with J gene TRBJ1-6; D is unclear. This CDR3 is 15 amino acids long. V shed 2 bases and J shed 9 bases, with 14 bases lying between them. Germline CDR1 reads SGHDN; CDR2 reads FVKESK. The CDR3 region has the DNA TGTGCCAGCAGCCAATTAAAAGGAAAAGTTTCACCCCTCCACTTT. Its translation: CASSQLKGKVSPLHF.

V is TRBV7-9 and J is TRBJ1-1; D is unresolved. This CDR3 has 14 amino acids. With 5 bases removed from V and 1 base from J, the gap between germline ends came to 11 bases. Germline V gives CDR1 SEHNR, CDR2 FQNEAQ (reference sequence). CDR3 in DNA: TGTGCCAGCAGCCCAAGGAGGTCGAACACTGAAGCTTTCTTT. This codes for CASSPRRSNTEAFF. The full variable domain, its missing parts supplied by reference TRBV7-9 and TRBJ1-1, is DTGVSQNPRHKITKRGQNVTFRCDPISEHNRLYWYRQTLGQGPEFLTYFQNEAQLEKSRLLSDRFSAERPKGSFSTLEIQRTEQGDSAMYLCASSPRRSNTEAFFGQGTRLTVV.

This chain uses TRBV10-3 with TRBJ2-2; D is unresolved. CDR1 and CDR2 from the germline V gene are ENHRY and SYGVKD. The CDR3 loop spans 12 amino acids. The germline V and J ends were trimmed by 5 bases and 6 bases, with 7 bases remaining between them. CDR3 nucleotides: TGTGCCATCAGTCCCCAGTCCGGGGAGCTGTTTTTT. Its translation: CAISPQSGELFF.

CDR3 loop: CASSLQGAGANVLTF. The CDR3 DNA reads as TGTGCCAGCAGCCTACAGGGAGCTGGGGCCAACGTCCTGACTTTC. The gene calls are TRBV5-6 and TRBJ2-6; D may be TRBD1 (6 bases). CDR3 length: 15 amino acids. Trimming shortened V by 4 bases and J by 2 bases, and 10 bases separated the two germline ends. Germline assignment: CDR1 SGHDT and CDR2 YYEEEE.

Concerning this clone itself: One junction end does not reproduce the germline sequence, and a read error may be involved. The J gene is TRBJ2-1, the V gene TRBV11-2; TRBD1 matches 7 bases. This CDR3 has 14 residues. From germline, CDR1 is SGHAT and CDR2 FQNNGV. The DNA of the CDR3 is TGTGCCAGCAGCATAGACAGGGAGAGGGATGAGCAGTTCTTC. Protein: CASSIDRERDEQFF. The whole variable domain, remainder taken from reference TRBV11-2 and TRBJ2-1, is EAGVAQSPRYKIIEKRQSVAFWCNPISGHATLYWYQQILGQGPKLLIQFQNNGVVDDSQLPKDRFSAERLKGVDSTLKIQPAKLEDSAVYLCASSIDRERDEQFFGPGTRLTVL.

The rearrangement joins TRBV11-2 to TRBJ2-7, with TRBD2 matching 11 bases. The germline V gene encodes CDR1 SGHAT and CDR2 FQNNGV. The V gene end was trimmed by 5 bases and the J gene end by 0 bases; junction bases not matched to a gene: 9. The CDR3 covers 17 residues. CDR3 sequence (DNA): TGTGCCAGCAGCCGACTAGCGGGGTCCCTCTTCTCCTACGAGCAGTACTTC. The encoded protein is CASSRLAGSLFSYEQYF.

The rearrangement links TRBV18 to TRBJ2-7; 11 bases align to TRBD2. The CDR3 runs to 15 residues. Trimming removed 4 bases from V and 3 bases from J; junction bases left unmatched: 5. Germline loops: CDR1 KGHSH, CDR2 LQKENI. The CDR3 DNA reads as TGTGCCAGCTCACGGGGACTAGCGGATATCTACGAGCAGTACTTC. Translating gives CASSRGLADIYEQYF.

This chain uses TRBV25-1 with TRBJ1-1; TRBD1 matches 7 bases. Germline V gives CDR1 MGHDK, CDR2 SYGVNS. V was pared by 5 bases and J by 2 bases, with 5 bases of the junction left unmatched. The CDR3 length is 14 residues. This chain's CDR3 is CASSPDRINTEAFF. The CDR3, as DNA: TGTGCCAGCAGTCCGGACAGGATAAACACTGAAGCTTTCTTT.

The chain has TRBV15 and TRBJ1-4; possibly TRBD1 for D (5 bases). Per germline, CDR1 LNHNV and CDR2 YYDKDF (reference sequence). Trimming took 0 bases from V and 5 from J, leaving 10 bases between them. This CDR3 has 15 residues. The CDR3 sequence: CATSRENRLNEKLFF. CDR3 sequence (DNA): TGTGCCACCAGCAGAGAGAACAGGCTGAATGAAAAACTGTTTTTT. The full variable domain, in which reference TRBV15 and TRBJ1-4 provide the parts outside the CDR3, is DAMVIQNPRYQVTQFGKPVTLSCSQTLNHNVMYWYQQKSSQAPKLLFHYYDKDFNNEADTPDNFQSRRPNTSFCFLDIRSPGLGDTAMYLCATSRENRLNEKLFFGSGTQLSVL.